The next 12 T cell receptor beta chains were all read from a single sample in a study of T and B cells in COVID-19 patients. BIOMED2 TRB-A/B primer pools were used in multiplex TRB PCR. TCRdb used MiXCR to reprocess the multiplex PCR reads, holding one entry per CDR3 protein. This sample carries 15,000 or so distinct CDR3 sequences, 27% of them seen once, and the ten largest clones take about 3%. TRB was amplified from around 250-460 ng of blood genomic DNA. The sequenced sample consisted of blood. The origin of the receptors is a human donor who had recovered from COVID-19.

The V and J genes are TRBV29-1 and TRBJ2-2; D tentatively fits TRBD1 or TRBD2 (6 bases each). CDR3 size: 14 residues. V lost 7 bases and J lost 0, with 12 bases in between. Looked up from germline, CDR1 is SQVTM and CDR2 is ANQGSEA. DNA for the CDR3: TGCAGCGGACTCGGGGGCTCGAACACCGGGGAGCTGTTTTTT. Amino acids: CSGLGGSNTGELFF.

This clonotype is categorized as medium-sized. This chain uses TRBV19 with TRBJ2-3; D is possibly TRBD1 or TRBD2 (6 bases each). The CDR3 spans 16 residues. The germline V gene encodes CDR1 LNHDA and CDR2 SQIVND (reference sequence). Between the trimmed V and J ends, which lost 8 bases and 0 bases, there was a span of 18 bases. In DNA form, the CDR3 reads TGTGCCAGTCGAAGAGGGGGGAGAACAAGCACAGATACGCAGTATTTT. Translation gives CASRRGGRTSTDTQYF.

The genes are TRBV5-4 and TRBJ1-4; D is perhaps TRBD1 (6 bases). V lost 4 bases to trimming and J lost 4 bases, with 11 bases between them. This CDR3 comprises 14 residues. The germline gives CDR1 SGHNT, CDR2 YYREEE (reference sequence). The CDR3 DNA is TGTGCCAGCAGCCCCCGGACAGATAATGAAAAACTGTTTTTT. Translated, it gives CASSPRTDNEKLFF.

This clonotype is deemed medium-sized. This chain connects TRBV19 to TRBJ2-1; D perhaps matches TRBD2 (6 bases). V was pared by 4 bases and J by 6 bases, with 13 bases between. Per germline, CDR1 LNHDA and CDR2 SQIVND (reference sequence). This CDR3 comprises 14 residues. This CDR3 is CASSTGDWVNEQFF. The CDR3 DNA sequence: TGTGCCAGTAGTACCGGGGACTGGGTCAATGAGCAGTTCTTC.

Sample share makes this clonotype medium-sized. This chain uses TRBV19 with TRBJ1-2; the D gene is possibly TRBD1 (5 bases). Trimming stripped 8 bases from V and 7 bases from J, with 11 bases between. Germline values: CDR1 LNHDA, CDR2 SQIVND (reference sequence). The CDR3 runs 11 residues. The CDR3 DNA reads TGTGCCAGTCTTGGGGGTGGTGGCTACACCTTC. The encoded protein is CASLGGGGYTF.

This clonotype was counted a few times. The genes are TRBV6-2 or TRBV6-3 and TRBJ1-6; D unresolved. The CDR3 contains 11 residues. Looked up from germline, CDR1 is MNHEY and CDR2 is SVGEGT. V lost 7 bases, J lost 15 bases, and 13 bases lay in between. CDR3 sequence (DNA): TGTGCCAGCACGCACGGGCCAGGCCTCCACTTT. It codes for CASTHGPGLHF.

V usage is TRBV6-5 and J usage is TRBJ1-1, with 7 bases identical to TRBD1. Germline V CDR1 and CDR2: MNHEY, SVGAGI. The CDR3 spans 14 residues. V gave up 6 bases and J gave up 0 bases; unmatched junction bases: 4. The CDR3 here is CASRWDSVNTEAFF. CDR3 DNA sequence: TGTGCCAGCAGGTGGGACAGCGTGAACACTGAAGCTTTCTTT.

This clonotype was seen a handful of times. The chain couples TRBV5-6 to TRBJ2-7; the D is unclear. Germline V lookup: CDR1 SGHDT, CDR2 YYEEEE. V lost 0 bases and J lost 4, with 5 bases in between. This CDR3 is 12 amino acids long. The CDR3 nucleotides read TGTGCCAGCAGCTTGGGAAAATACGAGCAGTACTTC. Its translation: CASSLGKYEQYF.

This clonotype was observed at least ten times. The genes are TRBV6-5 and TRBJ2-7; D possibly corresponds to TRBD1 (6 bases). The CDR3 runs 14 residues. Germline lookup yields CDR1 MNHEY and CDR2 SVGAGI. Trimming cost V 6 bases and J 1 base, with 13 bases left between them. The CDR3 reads CASRGRTASYEQYF. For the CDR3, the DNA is TGTGCCAGCAGGGGTAGGACAGCGTCCTACGAGCAGTACTTC.

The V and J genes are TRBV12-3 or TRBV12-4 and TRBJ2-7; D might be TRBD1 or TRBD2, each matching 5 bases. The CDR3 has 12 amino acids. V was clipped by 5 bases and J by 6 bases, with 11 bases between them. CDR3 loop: CASSPGHGEQYF. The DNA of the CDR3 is TGTGCCAGCAGTCCGGGGCACGGCGAGCAGTACTTC.

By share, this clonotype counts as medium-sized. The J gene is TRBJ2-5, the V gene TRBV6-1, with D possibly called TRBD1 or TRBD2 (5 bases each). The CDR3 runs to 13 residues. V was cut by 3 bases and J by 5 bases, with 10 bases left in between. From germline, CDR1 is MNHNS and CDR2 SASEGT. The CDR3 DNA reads TGTGCCAGCAGTGAGGGGGTGAGGGAGACCCAGTACTTC. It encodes CASSEGVRETQYF.

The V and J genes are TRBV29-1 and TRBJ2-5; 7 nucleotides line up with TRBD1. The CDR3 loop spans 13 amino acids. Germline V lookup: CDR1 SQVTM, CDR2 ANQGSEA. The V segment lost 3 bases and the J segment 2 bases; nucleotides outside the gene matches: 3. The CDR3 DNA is TGCAGCGTTGACCGGGACAGACAAGAGACCCAGTACTTC. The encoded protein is CSVDRDRQETQYF.